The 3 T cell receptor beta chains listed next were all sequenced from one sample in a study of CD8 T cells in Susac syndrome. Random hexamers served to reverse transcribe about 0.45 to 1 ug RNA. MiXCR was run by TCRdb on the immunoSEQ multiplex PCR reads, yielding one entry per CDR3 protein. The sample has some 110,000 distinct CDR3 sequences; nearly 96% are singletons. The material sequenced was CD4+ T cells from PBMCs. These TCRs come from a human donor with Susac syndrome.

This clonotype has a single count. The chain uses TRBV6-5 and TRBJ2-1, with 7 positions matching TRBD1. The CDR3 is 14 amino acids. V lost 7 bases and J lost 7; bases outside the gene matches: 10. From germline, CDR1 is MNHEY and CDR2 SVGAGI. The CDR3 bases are TGTGCCAGCACACCGGGACAGAGAAGAAATGAGCAGTTCTTC. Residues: CASTPGQRRNEQFF.

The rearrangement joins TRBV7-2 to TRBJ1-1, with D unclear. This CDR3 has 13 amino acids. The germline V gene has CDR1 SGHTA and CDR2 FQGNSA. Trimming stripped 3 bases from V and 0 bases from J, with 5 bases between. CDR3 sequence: CASSFRMNTEAFF. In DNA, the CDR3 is TGTGCCAGCAGCTTCCGTATGAACACTGAAGCTTTCTTT.

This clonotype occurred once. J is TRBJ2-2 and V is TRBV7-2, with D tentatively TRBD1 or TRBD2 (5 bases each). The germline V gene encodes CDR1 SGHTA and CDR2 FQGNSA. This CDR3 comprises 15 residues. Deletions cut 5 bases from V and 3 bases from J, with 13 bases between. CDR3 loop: CASSRSGRDTGELFF. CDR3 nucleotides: TGTGCCAGCAGCCGGTCGGGACGGGACACCGGGGAGCTGTTTTTT.